One sample yielded the 2 T cell receptor beta chains listed below, sequenced in a study of shared clonotypes between healthy human individuals. The repertoire was sequenced with immunoSEQ multiplex PCR; TCRdb's copy has only in-frame clones and lacks some. The table records 850,000 to 1,100,000 clones, roughly 80% of them present only once. The sample taken for sequencing was memory CD4+ T cells from PBMCs. The subset: CD45RA-negative fraction. The receptors derive from a young man in good health. Some clones in this sample may be carry-over from other donors' samples.

In nucleotides, the CDR3 is TGTGCCAGCAGTTATATGGGACAGAACACCGGGGAGCTGTTTTTT. As protein: CASSYMGQNTGELFF. V and J are TRBV28 and TRBJ2-2; D might be TRBD1 (6 bases). The germline V gene has CDR1 MDHEN and CDR2 SYDVKM. The CDR3 contains 15 residues. V gave up 4 bases and J gave up 1 base, with 10 bases separating them.

The CDR3 region has the DNA TGTGCCAGCAGCTTAGCCGTCAGGGAGGGGGAAAAACTGTTTTTT. This sequence encodes CASSLAVREGEKLFF. The J gene is TRBJ1-4, the V gene TRBV7-2, with D tentatively TRBD1 (5 bases). The CDR3 consists of 15 residues. Per the germline V gene, CDR1 is SGHTA and CDR2 is FQGNSA. V lost 0 bases and J 8 bases, leaving 13 bases between the germline ends.